This TCR beta chain is drawn from a study of siplizumab effects on memory and regulatory T cells. Data came from immunoSEQ multiplex PCR; TCRdb stores just in-frame clones and leaves some out. The sample carries around 100,000 clones, around 92% recorded once. Germline CDR1 reads MNHNY; CDR2 reads SVGAGI (reference sequence). CDR3 length equals 15 residues. Trimming took off 0 bases at V and 0 bases at J, with 9 bases between the two ends. This chain links TRBV6-6 with TRBJ2-7, with D tentatively TRBD1 or TRBD2 (5 bases each). The sequenced sample consisted of CD4+ T cells sorted from blood. The source of this sequence is a human donor in good health. CDR3 DNA sequence: TGTGCCAGCAGTTACTCGGGGGAGAACTCCTACGAGCAGTACTTC. Translation: CASSYSGENSYEQYF.